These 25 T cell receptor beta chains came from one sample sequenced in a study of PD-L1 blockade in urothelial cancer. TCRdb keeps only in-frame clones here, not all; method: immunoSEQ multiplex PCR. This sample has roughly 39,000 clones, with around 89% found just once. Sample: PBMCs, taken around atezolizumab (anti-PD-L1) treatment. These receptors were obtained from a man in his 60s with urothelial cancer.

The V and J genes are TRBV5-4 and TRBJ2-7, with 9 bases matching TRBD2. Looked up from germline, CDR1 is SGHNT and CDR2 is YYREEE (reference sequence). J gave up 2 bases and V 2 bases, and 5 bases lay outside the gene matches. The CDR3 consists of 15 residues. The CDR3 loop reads CASSLGLAGTYEQYF. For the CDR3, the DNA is TGTGCCAGCAGCTTAGGGCTAGCGGGGACCTACGAGCAGTACTTC.

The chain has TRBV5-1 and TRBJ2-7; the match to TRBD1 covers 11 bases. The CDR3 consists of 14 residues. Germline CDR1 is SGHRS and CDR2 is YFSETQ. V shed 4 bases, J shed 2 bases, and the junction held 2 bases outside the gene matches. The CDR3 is CASSQGQGAYEQYF. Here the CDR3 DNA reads TGCGCCAGCAGCCAGGGACAGGGGGCCTACGAGCAGTACTTC.

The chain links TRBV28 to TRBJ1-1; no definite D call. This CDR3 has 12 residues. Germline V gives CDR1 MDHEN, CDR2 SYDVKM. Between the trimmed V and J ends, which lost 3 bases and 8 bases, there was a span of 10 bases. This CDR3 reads CASSLAWAEAFF. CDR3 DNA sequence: TGTGCCAGCAGTTTGGCTTGGGCAGAAGCTTTCTTT.

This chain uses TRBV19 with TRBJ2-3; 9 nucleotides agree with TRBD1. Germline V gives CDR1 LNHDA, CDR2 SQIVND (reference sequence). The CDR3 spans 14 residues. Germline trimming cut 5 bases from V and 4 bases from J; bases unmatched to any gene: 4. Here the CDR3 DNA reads TGTGCCAGTAGTGTGGGACAGGGTGCAGATACGCAGTATTTT. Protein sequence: CASSVGQGADTQYF.

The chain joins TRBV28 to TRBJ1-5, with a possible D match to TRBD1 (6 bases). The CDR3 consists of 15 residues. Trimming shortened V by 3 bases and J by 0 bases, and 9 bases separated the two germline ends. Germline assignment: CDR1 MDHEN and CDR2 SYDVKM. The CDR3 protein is CASSFEGDSNQPQHF. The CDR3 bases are TGTGCCAGCAGTTTTGAGGGGGATAGCAATCAGCCCCAGCATTTT.

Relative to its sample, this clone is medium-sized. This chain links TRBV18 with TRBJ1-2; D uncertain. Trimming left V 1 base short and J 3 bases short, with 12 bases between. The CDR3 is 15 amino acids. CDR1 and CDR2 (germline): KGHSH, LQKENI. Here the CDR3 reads CASSPLGNGDYGYTF. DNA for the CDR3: TGTGCCAGCTCACCACTGGGAAACGGGGACTATGGCTACACCTTC.

CDR3: CASSPPNDYGYTF. CDR3 DNA sequence: TGTGCCAGCTCACCACCTAATGACTATGGCTACACCTTC. The rearrangement links TRBV18 to TRBJ1-2; D gene ambiguous. The CDR3 length is 13 residues. The V end was cut by 0 bases, the J end by 3 bases, with 5 bases between. Germline assignment: CDR1 KGHSH and CDR2 LQKENI.

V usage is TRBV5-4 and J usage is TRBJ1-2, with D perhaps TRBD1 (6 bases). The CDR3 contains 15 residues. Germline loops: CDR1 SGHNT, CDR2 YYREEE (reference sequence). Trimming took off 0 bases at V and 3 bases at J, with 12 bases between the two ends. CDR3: CASSLVGGAHYGYTF. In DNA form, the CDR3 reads TGTGCCAGCAGCTTGGTTGGGGGGGCGCACTATGGCTACACCTTC.

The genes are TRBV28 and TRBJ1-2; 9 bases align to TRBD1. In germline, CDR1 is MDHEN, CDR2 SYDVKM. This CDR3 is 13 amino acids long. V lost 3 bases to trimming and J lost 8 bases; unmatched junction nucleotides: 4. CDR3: CASSLPGTGGYTF. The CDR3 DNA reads TGTGCCAGCAGTTTGCCCGGGACAGGGGGCTACACCTTC.

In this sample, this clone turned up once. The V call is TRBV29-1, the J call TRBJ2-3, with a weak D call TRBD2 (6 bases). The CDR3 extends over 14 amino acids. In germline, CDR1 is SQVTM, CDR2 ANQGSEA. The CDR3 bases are TGCAGGGCATCGGCGGGATTCATGTCCGATACGCAGTATTTT. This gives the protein CRASAGFMSDTQYF.

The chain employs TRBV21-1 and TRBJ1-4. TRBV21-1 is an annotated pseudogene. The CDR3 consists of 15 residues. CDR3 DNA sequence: TGTGCCAGCAGCCGGGAGACGGTTAAGAATGAAAAACTGTTTTTT. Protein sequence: CASSRETVKNEKLFF.

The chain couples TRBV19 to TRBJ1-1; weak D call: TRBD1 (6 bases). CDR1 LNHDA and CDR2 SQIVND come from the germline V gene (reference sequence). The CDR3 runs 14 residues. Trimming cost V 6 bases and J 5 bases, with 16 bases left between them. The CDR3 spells CASSEAGVGTEAFF. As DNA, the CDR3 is TGTGCCAGTAGCGAAGCAGGGGTGGGGACTGAAGCTTTCTTT.

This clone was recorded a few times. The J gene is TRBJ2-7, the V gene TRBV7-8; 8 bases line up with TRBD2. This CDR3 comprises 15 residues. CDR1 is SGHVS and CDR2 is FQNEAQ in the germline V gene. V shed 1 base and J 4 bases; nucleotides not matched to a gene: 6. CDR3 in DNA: TGTGCCAGCAGCTTAGGTAACAGCGGGAGTTACGAGCAGTACTTC. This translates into CASSLGNSGSYEQYF.

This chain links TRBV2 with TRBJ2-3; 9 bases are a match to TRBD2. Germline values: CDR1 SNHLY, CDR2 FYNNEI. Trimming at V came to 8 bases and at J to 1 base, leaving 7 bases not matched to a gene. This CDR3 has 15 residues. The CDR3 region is CASARASGGTDTQYF. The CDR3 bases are TGTGCCAGCGCGAGGGCTAGCGGGGGCACAGATACGCAGTATTTT.

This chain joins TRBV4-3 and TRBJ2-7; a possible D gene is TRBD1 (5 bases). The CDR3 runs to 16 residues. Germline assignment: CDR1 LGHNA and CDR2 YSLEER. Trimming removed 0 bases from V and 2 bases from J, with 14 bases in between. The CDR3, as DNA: TGCGCCAGCAGCCAAGAAGGACAAATTCTCACCTACGAGCAGTACTTC. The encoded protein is CASSQEGQILTYEQYF.

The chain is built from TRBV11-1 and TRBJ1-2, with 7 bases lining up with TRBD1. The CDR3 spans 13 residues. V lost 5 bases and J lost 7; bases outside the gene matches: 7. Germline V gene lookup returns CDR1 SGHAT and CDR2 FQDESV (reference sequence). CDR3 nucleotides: TGTGCCAGCAGCCCAGGGGGGTTCGGTGGCTACACCTTC. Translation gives CASSPGGFGGYTF.

CDR3 in DNA: TGCGCCAGCAGCCAACCCGCCATCGGACAGGTTGGGAACACCGGGGAGCTGTTTTTT. Translated, it gives CASSQPAIGQVGNTGELFF. The chain uses TRBV4-3 and TRBJ2-2; TRBD1 agrees at 7 bases. Per germline, CDR1 LGHNA and CDR2 YSLEER. This CDR3 is built from 19 residues. Losses at the gene ends were 2 bases for V and 1 base for J; bases not matched to a gene: 13.

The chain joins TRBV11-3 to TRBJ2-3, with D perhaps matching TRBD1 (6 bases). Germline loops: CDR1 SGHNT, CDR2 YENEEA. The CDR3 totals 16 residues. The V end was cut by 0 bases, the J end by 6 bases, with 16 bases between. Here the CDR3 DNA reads TGTGCCAGCAGCTTAGAGGGTCAGGGGCCGACCGATACGCAGTATTTT. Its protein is CASSLEGQGPTDTQYF.

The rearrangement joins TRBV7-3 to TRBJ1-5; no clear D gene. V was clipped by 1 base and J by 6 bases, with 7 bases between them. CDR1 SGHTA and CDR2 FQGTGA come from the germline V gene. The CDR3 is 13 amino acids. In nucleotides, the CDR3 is TGTGCCAGCAGCTTAAATACCGGTCAGCCCCAGCATTTT. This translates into CASSLNTGQPQHF.

The CDR3 sequence: CASSELVDNEQFF. Written as DNA, the CDR3 is TGTGCCAGCAGCGAACTAGTCGACAATGAGCAGTTCTTC. The chain carries TRBV7-6 and TRBJ2-1, with D tentatively TRBD2 (5 bases). The CDR3 is 13 amino acids. V lost 5 bases and J lost 5, with 10 bases in between. Germline V gene lookup returns CDR1 SGHVS and CDR2 FNYEAQ.

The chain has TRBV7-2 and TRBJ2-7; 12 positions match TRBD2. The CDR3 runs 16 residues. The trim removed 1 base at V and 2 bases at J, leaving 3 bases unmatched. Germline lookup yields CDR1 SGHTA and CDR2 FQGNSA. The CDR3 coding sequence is TGTGCCAGCAGCTTAGGACTAGCGGGGGCCCCCTACGAGCAGTACTTC. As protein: CASSLGLAGAPYEQYF.

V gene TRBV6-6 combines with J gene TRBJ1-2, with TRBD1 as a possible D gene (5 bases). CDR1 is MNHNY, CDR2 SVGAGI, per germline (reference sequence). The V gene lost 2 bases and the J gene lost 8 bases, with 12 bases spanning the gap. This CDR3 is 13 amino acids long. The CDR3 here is CASSYVSDRGYTF. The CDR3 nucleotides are TGTGCCAGCAGTTACGTTTCTGACAGAGGCTACACCTTC.

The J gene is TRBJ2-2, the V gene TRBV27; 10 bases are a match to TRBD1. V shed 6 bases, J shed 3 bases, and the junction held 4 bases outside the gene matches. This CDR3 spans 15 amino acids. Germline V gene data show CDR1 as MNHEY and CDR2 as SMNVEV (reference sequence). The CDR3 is CASSEGQGYTGELFF. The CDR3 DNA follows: TGTGCCAGCAGCGAGGGACAGGGGTACACCGGGGAGCTGTTTTTT.

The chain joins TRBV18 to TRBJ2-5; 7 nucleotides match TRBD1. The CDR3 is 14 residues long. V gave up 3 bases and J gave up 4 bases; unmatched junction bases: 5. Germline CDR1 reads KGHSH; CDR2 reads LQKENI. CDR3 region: CASSPGQDGETQYF. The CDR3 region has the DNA TGTGCCAGCTCACCCGGACAGGACGGAGAGACCCAGTACTTC.

The CDR3 region is CASSPISTGGSGNQPQHF. The CDR3 region has the DNA TGTGCCAGCTCACCAATTTCTACAGGGGGCTCTGGCAATCAGCCCCAGCATTTT. The V gene is TRBV18, the J gene TRBJ1-5; 9 bases map to TRBD1. The germline gives CDR1 KGHSH, CDR2 LQKENI. The CDR3 length is 18 residues. Trimming took 2 bases from V and 2 from J; bases not matched to a gene: 10. The whole variable domain, remainder taken from reference TRBV18 and TRBJ1-5, is NAGVMQNPRHLVRRRGQEARLRCSPMKGHSHVYWYRQLPEEGLKFMVYLQKENIIDESGMPKERFSAEFPKEGPSILRIQQVVRGDSAAYFCASSPISTGGSGNQPQHFGDGTRLSIL.